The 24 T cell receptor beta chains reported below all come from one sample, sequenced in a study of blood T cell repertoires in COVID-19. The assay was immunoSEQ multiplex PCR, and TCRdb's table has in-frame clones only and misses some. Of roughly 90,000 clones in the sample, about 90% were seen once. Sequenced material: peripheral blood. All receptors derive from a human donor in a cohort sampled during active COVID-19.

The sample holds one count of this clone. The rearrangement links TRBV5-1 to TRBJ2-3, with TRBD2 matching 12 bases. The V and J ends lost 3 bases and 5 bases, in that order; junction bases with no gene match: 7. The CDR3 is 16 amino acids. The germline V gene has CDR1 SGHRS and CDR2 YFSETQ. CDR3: CASSSSATSGRDTQYF. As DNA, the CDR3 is TGCGCCAGCAGCTCTTCCGCGACTAGCGGGAGAGATACGCAGTATTTT.

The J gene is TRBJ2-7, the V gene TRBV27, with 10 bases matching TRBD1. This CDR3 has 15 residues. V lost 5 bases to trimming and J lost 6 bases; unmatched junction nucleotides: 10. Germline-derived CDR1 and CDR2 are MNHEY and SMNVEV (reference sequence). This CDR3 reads CASSRLGQGRAEQYF. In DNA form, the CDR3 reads TGTGCCAGCAGTCGCCTGGGACAGGGGAGGGCCGAGCAGTACTTC.

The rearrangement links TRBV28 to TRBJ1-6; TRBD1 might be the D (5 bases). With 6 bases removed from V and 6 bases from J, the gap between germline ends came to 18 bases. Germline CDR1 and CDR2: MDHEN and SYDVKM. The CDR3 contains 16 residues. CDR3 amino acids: CASSDPQGMGNSPLHF. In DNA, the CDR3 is TGTGCCAGCAGCGACCCGCAGGGTATGGGTAATTCACCCCTCCACTTT.

In DNA form, the CDR3 reads TGTGCCAGCTCACCTCTTCAGGGGAGCCGCGGAGGCTTGACCACTGAAGCTTTCTTT. Residues: CASSPLQGSRGGLTTEAFF. The gene calls are TRBV18 and TRBJ1-1, with D perhaps TRBD1 (6 bases). The germline CDR1 and CDR2 sequences are KGHSH and LQKENI. V gave up 3 bases and J gave up 4 bases, with 27 bases separating them. This CDR3 spans 19 amino acids.

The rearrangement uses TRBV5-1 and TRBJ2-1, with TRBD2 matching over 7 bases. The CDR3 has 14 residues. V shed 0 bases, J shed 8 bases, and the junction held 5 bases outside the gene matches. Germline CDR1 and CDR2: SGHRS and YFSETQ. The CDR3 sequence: CASSLEREGDEQFF. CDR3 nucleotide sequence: TGCGCCAGCAGCTTGGAGAGGGAGGGCGATGAGCAGTTCTTC.

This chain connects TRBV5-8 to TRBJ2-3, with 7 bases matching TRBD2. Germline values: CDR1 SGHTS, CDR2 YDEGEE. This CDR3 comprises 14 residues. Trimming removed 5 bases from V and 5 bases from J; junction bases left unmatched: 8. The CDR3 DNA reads TGTGCCAGCAGAGGAAGCGGGAATCAAGATACGCAGTATTTT. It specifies CASRGSGNQDTQYF.

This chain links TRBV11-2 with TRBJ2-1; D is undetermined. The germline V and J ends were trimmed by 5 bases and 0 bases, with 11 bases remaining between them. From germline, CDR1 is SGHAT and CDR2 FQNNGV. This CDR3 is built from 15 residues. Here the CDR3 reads CASSDLGSSYNEQFF. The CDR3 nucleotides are TGTGCCAGCAGCGACCTAGGAAGCTCCTACAATGAGCAGTTCTTC. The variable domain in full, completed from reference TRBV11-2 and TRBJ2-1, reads EAGVAQSPRYKIIEKRQSVAFWCNPISGHATLYWYQQILGQGPKLLIQFQNNGVVDDSQLPKDRFSAERLKGVDSTLKIQPAKLEDSAVYLCASSDLGSSYNEQFFGPGTRLTVL.

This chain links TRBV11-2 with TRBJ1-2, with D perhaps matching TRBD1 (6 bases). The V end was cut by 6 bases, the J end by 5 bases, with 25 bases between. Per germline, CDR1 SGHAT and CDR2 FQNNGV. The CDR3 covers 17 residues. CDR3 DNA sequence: TGTGCCAGCAGTCACCCGGGACACCGAGAAGGAGAATATGGCTACACCTTC. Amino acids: CASSHPGHREGEYGYTF.

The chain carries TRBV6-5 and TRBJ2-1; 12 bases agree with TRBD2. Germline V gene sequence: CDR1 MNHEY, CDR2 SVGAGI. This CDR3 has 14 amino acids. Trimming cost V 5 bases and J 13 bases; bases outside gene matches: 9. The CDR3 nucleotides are TGTGCCAGCAGTCCCCAACCTAGCGGGAGGGATCAGTTCTTC. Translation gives CASSPQPSGRDQFF.

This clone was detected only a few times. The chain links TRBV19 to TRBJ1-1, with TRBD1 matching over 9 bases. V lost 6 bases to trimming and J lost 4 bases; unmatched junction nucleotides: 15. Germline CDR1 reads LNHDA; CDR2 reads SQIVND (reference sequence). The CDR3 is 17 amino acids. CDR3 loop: CASSFWGQGKGGTEAFF. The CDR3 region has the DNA TGTGCCAGTAGCTTCTGGGGACAGGGAAAGGGTGGCACTGAAGCTTTCTTT. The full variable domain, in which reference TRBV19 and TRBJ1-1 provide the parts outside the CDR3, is DGGITQSPKYLFRKEGQNVTLSCEQNLNHDAMYWYRQDPGQGLRLIYYSQIVNDFQKGDIAEGYSVSREKKESFPLTVTSAQKNPTAFYLCASSFWGQGKGGTEAFFGQGTRLTVV.

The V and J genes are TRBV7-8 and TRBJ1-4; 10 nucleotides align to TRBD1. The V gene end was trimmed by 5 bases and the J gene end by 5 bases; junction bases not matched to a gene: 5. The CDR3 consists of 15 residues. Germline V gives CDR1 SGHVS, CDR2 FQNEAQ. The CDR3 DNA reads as TGTGCCAGCAGCCTGTCGGACAGGGGGAATGAAAAACTGTTTTTT. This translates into CASSLSDRGNEKLFF.

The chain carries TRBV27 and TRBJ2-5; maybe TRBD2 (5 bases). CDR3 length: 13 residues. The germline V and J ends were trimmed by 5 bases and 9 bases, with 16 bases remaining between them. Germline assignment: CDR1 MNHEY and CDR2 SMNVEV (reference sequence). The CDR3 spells CASSPSTRGAQYF. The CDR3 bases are TGTGCCAGCAGTCCTAGCACCAGAGGCGCCCAGTACTTC.

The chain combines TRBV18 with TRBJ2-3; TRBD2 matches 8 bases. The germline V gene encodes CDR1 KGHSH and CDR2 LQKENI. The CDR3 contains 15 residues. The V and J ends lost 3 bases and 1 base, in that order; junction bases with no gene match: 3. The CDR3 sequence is CASSPTTSGTDTQYF. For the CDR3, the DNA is TGTGCCAGCTCACCGACGACTAGCGGCACAGATACGCAGTATTTT.

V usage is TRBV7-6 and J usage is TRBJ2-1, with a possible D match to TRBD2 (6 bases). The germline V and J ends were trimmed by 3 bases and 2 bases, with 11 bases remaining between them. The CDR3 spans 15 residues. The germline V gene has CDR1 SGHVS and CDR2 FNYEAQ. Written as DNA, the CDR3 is TGTGCCAGCAGCTTTACCGGGACTCCCTACAATGAGCAGTTCTTC. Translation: CASSFTGTPYNEQFF. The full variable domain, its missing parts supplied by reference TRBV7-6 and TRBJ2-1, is GAGVSQSPRYKVTKRGQDVALRCDPISGHVSLYWYRQALGQGPEFLTYFNYEAQQDKSGLPNDRFSAERPEGSISTLTIQRTEQRDSAMYRCASSFTGTPYNEQFFGPGTRLTVL.

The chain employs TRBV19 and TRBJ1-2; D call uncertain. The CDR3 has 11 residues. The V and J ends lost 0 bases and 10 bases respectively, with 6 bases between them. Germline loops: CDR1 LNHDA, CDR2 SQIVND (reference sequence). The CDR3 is CASSIDRSYTF. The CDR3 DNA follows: TGTGCCAGTAGTATAGACAGGTCCTACACCTTC.

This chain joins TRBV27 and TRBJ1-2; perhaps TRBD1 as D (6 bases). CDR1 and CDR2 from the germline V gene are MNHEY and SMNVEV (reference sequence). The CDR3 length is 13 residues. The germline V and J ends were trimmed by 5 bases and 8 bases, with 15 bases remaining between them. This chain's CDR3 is CASSGTGPGGYTF. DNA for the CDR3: TGTGCCAGCAGTGGAACAGGGCCCGGGGGCTACACCTTC.

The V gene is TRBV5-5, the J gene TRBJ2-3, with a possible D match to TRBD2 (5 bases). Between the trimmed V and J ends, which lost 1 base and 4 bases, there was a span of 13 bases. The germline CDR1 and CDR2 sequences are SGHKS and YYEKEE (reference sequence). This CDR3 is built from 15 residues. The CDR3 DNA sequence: TGTGCCAGCAGCTTGAGGGAGAGTATGGCAGATACGCAGTATTTT. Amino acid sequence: CASSLRESMADTQYF.

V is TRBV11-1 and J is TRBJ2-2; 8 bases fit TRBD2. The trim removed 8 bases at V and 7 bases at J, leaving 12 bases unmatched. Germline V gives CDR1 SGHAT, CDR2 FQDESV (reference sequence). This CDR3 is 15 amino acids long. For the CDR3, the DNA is TGTGCCAGCGTGGGTGAGCGGGAGAGTCACGGGGAGCTGTTTTTT. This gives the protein CASVGERESHGELFF.

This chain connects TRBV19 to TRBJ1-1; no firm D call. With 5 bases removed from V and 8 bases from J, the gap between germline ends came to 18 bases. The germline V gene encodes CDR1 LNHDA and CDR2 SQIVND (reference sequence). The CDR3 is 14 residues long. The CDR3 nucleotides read TGTGCCAGTAGTTCGGGCAGGACTATTCTAGAAGCTTTCTTT. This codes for CASSSGRTILEAFF.

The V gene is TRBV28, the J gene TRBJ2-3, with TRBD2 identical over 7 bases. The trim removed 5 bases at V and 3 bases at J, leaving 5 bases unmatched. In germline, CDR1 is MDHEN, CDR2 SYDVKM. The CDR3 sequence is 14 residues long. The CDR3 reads CASSLRGVTDTQYF. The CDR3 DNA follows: TGTGCCAGCAGTCTCCGGGGGGTTACAGATACGCAGTATTTT.

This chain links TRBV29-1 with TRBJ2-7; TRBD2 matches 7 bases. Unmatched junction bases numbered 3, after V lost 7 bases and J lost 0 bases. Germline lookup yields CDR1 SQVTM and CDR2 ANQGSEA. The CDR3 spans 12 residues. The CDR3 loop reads CSASGGSYEQYF. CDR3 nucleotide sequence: TGCAGCGCCTCGGGAGGCTCCTACGAGCAGTACTTC.

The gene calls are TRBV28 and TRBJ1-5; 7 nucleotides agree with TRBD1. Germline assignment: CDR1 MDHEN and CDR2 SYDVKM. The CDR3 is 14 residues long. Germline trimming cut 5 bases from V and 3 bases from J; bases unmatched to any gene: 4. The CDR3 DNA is TGTGCCAGCAGTCCGGGACAGTTCAATCAGCCCCAGCATTTT. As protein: CASSPGQFNQPQHF. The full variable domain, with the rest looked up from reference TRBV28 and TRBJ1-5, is DVKVTQSSRYLVKRTGEKVFLECVQDMDHENMFWYRQDPGLGLRLIYFSYDVKMKEKGDIPEGYSVSREKKERFSLILESASTNQTSMYLCASSPGQFNQPQHFGDGTRLSIL.

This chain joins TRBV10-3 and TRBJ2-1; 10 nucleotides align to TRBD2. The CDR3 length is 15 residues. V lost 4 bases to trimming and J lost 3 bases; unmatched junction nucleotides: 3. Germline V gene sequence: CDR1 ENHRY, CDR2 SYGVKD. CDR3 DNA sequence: TGTGCCATCAGTGCTTTAGCGGGAGGCTACAATGAGCAGTTCTTC. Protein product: CAISALAGGYNEQFF.

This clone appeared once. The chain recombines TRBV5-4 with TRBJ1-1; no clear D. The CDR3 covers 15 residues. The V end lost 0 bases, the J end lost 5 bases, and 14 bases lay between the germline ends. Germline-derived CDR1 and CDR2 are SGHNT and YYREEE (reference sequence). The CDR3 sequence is CASSLEGTRNTEAFF. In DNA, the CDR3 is TGTGCCAGCAGCTTGGAGGGAACTAGGAATACTGAAGCTTTCTTT.